Listed below are T cell receptor beta chains from one sample, sequenced in a study of T cells in Graves' hyperthyroidism and ophthalmopathy. TCRdb recomputed calls from the multiplex PCR reads with MiXCR, one row per CDR3 protein. The sample shows 660,000 or so distinct CDR3 sequences, under 25% of them seen only once. Material: blood. Source of these receptors: a man younger than 40 with Graves' ophthalmopathy. Both conserved end residues are part of each CDR3. Fields, in order: clone size, D gene, V gene, J gene, CDR3 protein, CDR3 DNA. The D gene is left open where the match is weak. The size field is filled for only some rows; it gives once, few, many or a size class.

NA	TRBD1	TRBV20-1	TRBJ2-7	CSAQEQGAPYEQYF	TGCAGTGCCCAGGAACAGGGGGCTCCCTACGAGCAGTACTTC
NA	NA	TRBV20-1	TRBJ1-1	CSARGSRGTEAFF	TGCAGTGCTCGGGGCAGTCGGGGCACTGAAGCTTTCTTT
NA	NA	TRBV19	TRBJ1-5	CASSIQRNSNQPQHF	TGTGCCAGTAGTATTCAGAGGAATAGCAATCAGCCCCAGCATTTT
NA	NA	TRBV28	TRBJ2-3	CASSALRHSTDTQYF	TGTGCCAGCAGTGCCCTTAGGCATAGCACAGATACGCAGTATTTT
NA	NA	TRBV6-2/TRBV6-3	TRBJ1-2	CASGATANYGYTF	TGTGCCAGTGGGGCTACAGCTAACTATGGCTACACCTTC
few	TRBD1	TRBV2	TRBJ2-1	CASRRQGADEQFF	TGTGCCAGCAGGAGACAGGGGGCCGATGAGCAGTTCTTC
many	TRBD1	TRBV6-1	TRBJ1-1	CASSWEPGQSAEAFF	TGTGCCAGCAGTTGGGAACCGGGACAGTCAGCTGAAGCTTTCTTT
many	TRBD1	TRBV6-2/TRBV6-3	TRBJ1-1	CASNKQGANTEAFF	TGTGCCAGCAATAAACAGGGGGCGAACACTGAAGCTTTCTTT
NA	TRBD1	TRBV12-3/TRBV12-4	TRBJ2-4	CASSPQTGGKNIQYF	TGTGCCAGCAGTCCGCAAACAGGGGGGAAAAACATTCAGTACTTC
NA	NA	TRBV18	TRBJ1-1	CASSGGNTEASF	TGTGCCAGTTCCGGAGGGAACACTGAAGCTTCCTTT
NA	TRBD2	TRBV3-1	TRBJ2-7	CASSQQAGGYEQYF	TGTGCCAGCAGCCAGCAAGCGGGAGGGTACGAGCAGTACTTC
few	NA	TRBV20-1	TRBJ1-1	CSARAIDRAFF	TGCAGTGCTAGAGCCATAGACAGGGCTTTCTTT
few	NA	TRBV28	TRBJ1-1	CASRLVGTEAFF	TGTGCCAGCAGGCTGGTGGGCACTGAAGCTTTCTTT
NA	TRBD1	TRBV28	TRBJ1-1	CASSPWDRGNTEAFF	TGTGCCAGCAGTCCTTGGGACAGGGGGAACACTGAAGCTTTCTTT
NA	TRBD2	TRBV10-3	TRBJ2-3	CAIKREGGTDTQYF	TGTGCCATCAAACGGGAGGGGGGTACAGATACGCAGTATTTT
many	TRBD1	TRBV12-3/TRBV12-4	TRBJ1-2	CASSLPDRGSYGYTF	TGTGCCAGCAGTCTCCCCGACAGGGGAAGCTATGGCTACACCTTC
few	NA	TRBV10-3	TRBJ1-3	CAISESANAPAIYF	TGTGCCATCAGTGAGTCAGCGAATGCCCCGGCCATATATTTT
NA	TRBD2	TRBV20-1	TRBJ2-1	CSASPSGRYSEQFF	TGCAGTGCTAGTCCTAGCGGGAGGTACAGTGAGCAGTTCTTC
NA	NA	TRBV25-1	TRBJ2-1	CASSEVGGPSSYNEQFF	TGTGCCAGCAGTGAGGTAGGTGGCCCGAGCTCCTACAATGAGCAGTTCTTC
few	TRBD1	TRBV25-1	TRBJ2-1	CASNGPQDRGLNEQFF	TGTGCCAGCAATGGGCCCCAGGACAGGGGATTGAATGAGCAGTTCTTC
NA	TRBD1	TRBV20-1	TRBJ2-4	CSATGTVTNIQYF	TGCAGTGCTACCGGGACAGTCACGAACATTCAGTACTTC
NA	NA	TRBV7-2	TRBJ2-1	CASSRIGGDNGQFF	TGTGCCAGCAGCAGAATAGGAGGGGACAATGGGCAGTTCTTC
many	TRBD1	TRBV7-2	TRBJ2-6	CASSLRGQPGPGANVLTF	TGTGCCAGCAGCTTACGGGGACAGCCAGGTCCTGGGGCCAACGTCCTGACTTTC
NA	NA	TRBV7-8	TRBJ2-1	CASSLQGLTYNEQFF	TGTGCCAGCAGCTTACAGGGGTTGACCTACAATGAGCAGTTCTTC
NA	TRBD1	TRBV30	TRBJ1-2	CAWSSLNRGGGYTF	TGTGCCTGGAGTAGCTTGAACAGGGGGGGTGGCTACACCTTC
few	NA	TRBV10-3	TRBJ2-7	CAISESTGPSYEQYF	TGTGCCATCAGTGAGTCGACAGGCCCCTCCTACGAGCAGTACTTC
few	NA	TRBV28	TRBJ2-7	CASSPSREAEQYF	TGTGCCAGCAGTCCTTCCCGTGAAGCCGAGCAGTACTTC
NA	NA	TRBV4-2	TRBJ2-1	CASSQEGSIEQFF	TGTGCCAGCAGCCAAGAAGGAAGTATTGAGCAGTTCTTC
few	NA	TRBV5-1	TRBJ2-2	CASSSEGYGTGELFF	TGCGCCAGCAGCTCCGAGGGGTATGGCACCGGGGAGCTGTTTTTT
many	NA	TRBV11-2	TRBJ2-7	CASSLSRFGEQYF	TGTGCCAGCAGCCTATCGAGGTTCGGCGAGCAGTACTTC
many	TRBD2	TRBV2	TRBJ2-3	CASSAQETSDDTDTQYF	TGTGCCAGCAGTGCTCAGGAGACTAGCGACGATACAGATACGCAGTATTTT
NA	TRBD1	TRBV28	TRBJ2-5	CASSVGTGGVETQYF	TGTGCCAGCAGCGTCGGGACAGGGGGTGTGGAGACCCAGTACTTC
NA	TRBD1	TRBV11-2	TRBJ2-5	CASSLGTGGEKTQYF	TGTGCCAGCAGCTTAGGGACAGGGGGCGAAAAGACCCAGTACTTC
NA	TRBD1	TRBV7-2	TRBJ1-3	CASSPRGGATGNTIYF	TGTGCCAGCAGCCCCAGGGGGGGGGCAACTGGAAACACCATATATTTT
many	TRBD1	TRBV28	TRBJ2-7	CASSKDRGLGEQYF	TGTGCCAGCAGTAAGGACAGGGGGCTTGGCGAGCAGTACTTC
NA	NA	TRBV2	TRBJ1-6	CASSAGDIKNSPLHF	TGTGCCAGCAGTGCGGGGGACATAAAAAATTCACCCCTCCACTTT
NA	TRBD1	TRBV29-1	TRBJ2-7	CSVSLRDRLSYEQYF	TGCAGCGTTTCCCTTCGGGACAGGCTCTCCTACGAGCAGTACTTC
NA	TRBD1	TRBV27	TRBJ2-7	CASSTREGAYEQYF	TGTGCCAGCAGTACCCGCGAGGGGGCTTACGAGCAGTACTTC
NA	NA	TRBV30	TRBJ1-6	CAWSLRQAVHF	TGTGCCTGGAGTCTGCGACAGGCGGTCCACTTT
NA	NA	TRBV5-1	TRBJ2-5	CASSSWTVYQETQYF	TGCGCCAGCAGCTCCTGGACAGTGTACCAAGAGACCCAGTACTTC
NA	NA	TRBV20-1	TRBJ1-6	CSARGGNSNSPLHF	TGCAGTGCTAGAGGGGGGAATAGTAATTCACCCCTCCACTTT
few	TRBD2	TRBV10-3	TRBJ2-1	CAISPSGASYNEQFF	TGTGCCATCAGTCCTAGCGGGGCCTCCTACAATGAGCAGTTCTTC
NA	NA	TRBV18	TRBJ2-7	CASSPQPGPTPSGQYF	TGTGCCAGCTCACCCCAACCGGGACCTACGCCGTCTGGGCAGTACTTC
many	TRBD1	TRBV5-6	TRBJ2-1	CASSRIRDRGNEQFF	TGTGCCAGCAGTCGAATCAGGGACAGGGGAAATGAGCAGTTCTTC
many	NA	TRBV7-3	TRBJ1-5	CASSLRDIDQPQHF	TGTGCCAGCAGCTTACGGGACATCGATCAGCCCCAGCATTTT
NA	TRBD2	TRBV6-2/TRBV6-3	TRBJ2-7	CASSTIRGSGRSYEQYF	TGTGCCAGCAGTACCATCAGGGGTAGCGGGAGATCCTACGAGCAGTACTTC
NA	NA	TRBV19	TRBJ1-2	CASSPKGGQFGYTF	TGTGCCAGTAGTCCCAAGGGGGGGCAGTTTGGCTACACCTTC
many	TRBD1	TRBV7-2	TRBJ2-3	CASSFGQGYTDTQYF	TGTGCCAGCAGCTTCGGACAGGGATACACAGATACGCAGTATTTT
NA	TRBD1	TRBV24-1	TRBJ2-7	CATTSGGSYEQYF	TGTGCCACAACTTCAGGGGGTTCCTACGAGCAGTACTTC
NA	TRBD1	TRBV20-1	TRBJ1-4	CSASGGTGGEKLFF	TGCAGTGCTAGCGGGGGGACAGGGGGTGAAAAACTGTTTTTT
many	TRBD1	TRBV10-3	TRBJ2-3	CAISERRTGGDADTQYF	TGTGCCATCAGTGAGCGGCGGACAGGGGGCGATGCAGATACGCAGTATTTT
few	TRBD1	TRBV5-1	TRBJ2-1	CASKARDSLLQFF	TGCGCCAGCAAGGCCCGGGACAGTCTTTTACAGTTCTTC
NA	NA	TRBV12-5	TRBJ2-1	CASGLGSNEQFF	TGTGCTAGTGGTTTGGGGAGCAATGAGCAGTTCTTC
NA	TRBD2	TRBV10-3	TRBJ2-3	CAISGTSTSDTQYF	TGTGCCATCAGTGGGACTAGCACATCAGATACGCAGTATTTT
NA	TRBD1	TRBV20-1	TRBJ2-2	CSAGQGLNTGELFF	TGCAGTGCCGGACAGGGGCTGAACACCGGGGAGCTGTTTTTT
NA	NA	TRBV3-1	TRBJ2-7	CVSSQEPRVSPYEQYF	TGTGTCAGCAGCCAAGAGCCTCGTGTATCCCCCTACGAGCAGTACTTC
NA	NA	TRBV18	TRBJ1-2	CASSTGTSANYGYTF	TGTGCCAGCTCCACGGGGACGTCTGCTAACTATGGCTACACCTTC
many	TRBD2	TRBV11-1	TRBJ2-1	CASKGLAGGGSGEQFF	TGTGCCAGCAAGGGACTAGCGGGAGGTGGGTCTGGTGAGCAGTTCTTC
NA	TRBD2	TRBV7-9	TRBJ2-4	CASSSSGRNIQYF	TGTGCCAGCAGCTCTAGCGGGAGAAACATTCAGTACTTC
few	NA	TRBV5-1	TRBJ1-6	CASSLGDNSPLHF	TGCGCCAGCAGCTTGGGGGACAATTCACCCCTCCACTTT